The 30 T cell receptor beta chains in this list originate from one sample, sequenced in a study of CD8 T cells in ankylosing spondylitis. TCRdb reanalysed the 5' RACE reads using MiXCR and keeps one entry per CDR3 protein. The sample contains over 150,000 distinct CDR3 sequences, 15% to 20% of which appear only once. Specimen: blood, either unsorted or a sorted T cell fraction (not recorded which). The origin of the receptors is a male donor aged 10-29 years with ankylosing spondylitis or in good health (not recorded which).

This clonotype was counted ten times or more. The rearrangement joins TRBV4-2 to TRBJ1-5; D is unresolved. There are 14 residues in the CDR3. V lost 0 bases, J lost 2 bases, and 5 bases lay in between. The germline gives CDR1 LGHNA, CDR2 YNFKEQ. DNA for the CDR3: TGTGCCAGCAGCCAAGAAAAGGGCAATCAGCCCCAGCATTTT. This encodes CASSQEKGNQPQHF.

The V gene is TRBV19, the J gene TRBJ1-1; maybe TRBD1 (5 bases). The CDR3 runs to 14 residues. The V end lost 3 bases, the J end lost 5 bases, and 13 bases lay between the germline ends. From germline, CDR1 is LNHDA and CDR2 SQIVND (reference sequence). The CDR3 DNA sequence: TGTGCCAGTAGTATTCTGGGGCCGAGGACTGAAGCTTTCTTT. As protein: CASSILGPRTEAFF. The variable domain in full, with the rest retrieved from reference TRBV19 and TRBJ1-1, is DGGITQSPKYLFRKEGQNVTLSCEQNLNHDAMYWYRQDPGQGLRLIYYSQIVNDFQKGDIAEGYSVSREKKESFPLTVTSAQKNPTAFYLCASSILGPRTEAFFGQGTRLTVV.

In this sample, this clonotype turned up many times. V gene TRBV29-1 combines with J gene TRBJ1-2; weak D call: TRBD1 (6 bases). The V and J ends lost 7 bases and 5 bases respectively, with 17 bases between them. The CDR3 is 13 amino acids. Germline values: CDR1 SQVTM, CDR2 ANQGSEA. Here the CDR3 DNA reads TGCAGCGCGACAGGTTACCATTATTATGGCTACACCTTC. This gives the protein CSATGYHYYGYTF.

The sample holds many counts of this clonotype. The chain recombines TRBV19 with TRBJ1-2; no reliable D call. Germline values: CDR1 LNHDA, CDR2 SQIVND (reference sequence). Trimming stripped 3 bases from V and 1 base from J, with 6 bases between. The CDR3 loop spans 13 amino acids. The CDR3 loop reads CASSMEGNYGYTF. CDR3 sequence (DNA): TGTGCCAGTAGTATGGAGGGTAACTATGGCTACACCTTC. Using reference TRBV19 and TRBJ1-2 for the parts outside the CDR3, the full variable domain is DGGITQSPKYLFRKEGQNVTLSCEQNLNHDAMYWYRQDPGQGLRLIYYSQIVNDFQKGDIAEGYSVSREKKESFPLTVTSAQKNPTAFYLCASSMEGNYGYTFGSGTRLTVV.

This clonotype appeared many times. The rearrangement joins TRBV15 to TRBJ2-3; D uncertain. V shed 2 bases and J shed 1 base, with 16 bases lying between them. Germline V gives CDR1 LNHNV, CDR2 YYDKDF (reference sequence). This CDR3 is built from 17 residues. The CDR3, as DNA: TGTGCCACCAGCAGACTGATTTTGGTACCGGGCACAGATACGCAGTATTTT. It is translated as CATSRLILVPGTDTQYF. Full variable domain (outside the CDR3, taken from reference TRBV15 and TRBJ2-3): DAMVIQNPRYQVTQFGKPVTLSCSQTLNHNVMYWYQQKSSQAPKLLFHYYDKDFNNEADTPDNFQSRRPNTSFCFLDIRSPGLGDTAMYLCATSRLILVPGTDTQYFGPGTRLTVL.

Many counts were recorded for this clonotype. This chain links TRBV7-9 with TRBJ1-1; D remains unclear. Trimming pared 6 bases from V and 2 bases from J, leaving 13 bases between. The CDR3 is 14 residues long. Germline V gene lookup returns CDR1 SEHNR and CDR2 FQNEAQ (reference sequence). This CDR3 is CASRPSYLNTEAFF. The CDR3 coding sequence is TGTGCCAGCAGACCGAGTTACCTTAACACTGAAGCTTTCTTT.

There are many counts of this clonotype. The chain carries TRBV7-9 and TRBJ2-7; D could derive from TRBD1 or TRBD2 (5 bases each). V was cut by 5 bases and J by 2 bases, with 19 bases left in between. Looked up from germline, CDR1 is SEHNR and CDR2 is FQNEAQ (reference sequence). The CDR3 spans 16 residues. The CDR3 DNA is TGTGCCAGCAGCGGATATGGGGACGGTCTTACCTACGAGCAGTACTTC. It is translated as CASSGYGDGLTYEQYF.

The sample holds many counts of this clonotype. The chain is built from TRBV7-2 and TRBJ2-2; 8 bases are shared with TRBD1. The CDR3 runs 16 residues. V shed 4 bases, J shed 1 base, and the junction held 5 bases outside the gene matches. CDR1 and CDR2 from the germline V gene are SGHTA and FQGNSA. Here the CDR3 reads CASSSQGQVNTGELFF. CDR3 nucleotides: TGTGCCAGCAGCTCCCAGGGACAGGTGAACACCGGGGAGCTGTTTTTT.

The sample holds many counts of this clonotype. The chain employs TRBV5-1 and TRBJ2-3; TRBD2 aligns across 13 bases. The V gene's germline CDR1 is SGHRS and CDR2 YFSETQ. J gave up 3 bases and V 3 bases, and 13 bases lay outside the gene matches. CDR3 length: 19 amino acids. CDR3 loop: CASSSPPQGLAGRTDTQYF. In DNA, the CDR3 is TGCGCCAGCAGCTCACCCCCCCAGGGACTAGCGGGACGGACAGATACGCAGTATTTT.

The CDR3 loop reads CASSLDGRGGQETQYF. The CDR3, as DNA: TGTGCCAGCAGCCTGGACGGCAGGGGGGGCCAAGAGACCCAGTACTTC. The chain has TRBV7-3 and TRBJ2-5; D is perhaps TRBD1 or TRBD2 (7 bases each). This CDR3 is 16 amino acids long. Germline values: CDR1 SGHTA, CDR2 FQGTGA. Trimming pared 5 bases from V and 1 base from J, leaving 17 bases between.

This clonotype was picked up many times. This chain joins TRBV30 and TRBJ2-5; D is undetermined. The CDR3 is made up of 11 amino acids. V shed 1 base and J shed 5 bases, with 5 bases lying between them. Germline CDR1 GTSNPN, CDR2 SVGIG (reference sequence). This chain's CDR3 is CAWSGTETQYF. In DNA, the CDR3 is TGTGCCTGGAGTGGTACCGAGACCCAGTACTTC.

This clonotype was detected many times. This rearrangement joins TRBV16 to TRBJ2-1; the D call may be TRBD1 or TRBD2 (5 bases each). The CDR3 length is 16 residues. The germline V and J ends were trimmed by 1 base and 5 bases, with 15 bases remaining between them. Germline V gene sequence: CDR1 KGHSY, CDR2 FQNENV. CDR3 nucleotides: TGTGCCAGCAGCCAATTAAGGGGAGAGGTAGACAATGAGCAGTTCTTC. Translated, it gives CASSQLRGEVDNEQFF. Filled out from reference TRBV16 and TRBJ2-1, the complete variable domain reads GEEVAQTPKHLVRGEGQKAKLYCAPIKGHSYVFWYQQVLKNEFKFLISFQNENVFDETGMPKERFSAKCLPNSPCSLEIQATKLEDSAVYFCASSQLRGEVDNEQFFGPGTRLTVL.

This clonotype was seen repeatedly, ten times or more. V and J are TRBV20-1 and TRBJ2-2; perhaps TRBD2 as D (7 bases). Between the trimmed V and J ends, which lost 5 bases and 4 bases, there was a span of 17 bases. The CDR3 contains 15 residues. Germline loops: CDR1 DFQATT, CDR2 SNEGSKA (reference sequence). The CDR3 here is CSAGGGGPGTGELFF. In DNA, the CDR3 is TGCAGTGCTGGGGGGGGGGGCCCGGGCACCGGGGAGCTGTTTTTT.

This clonotype was seen ten or more times. The gene calls are TRBV29-1 and TRBJ1-1, with D hard to call. Trimming left V 5 bases short and J 4 bases short, with 5 bases between. Germline CDR1 reads SQVTM; CDR2 reads ANQGSEA. The CDR3 covers 10 residues. The CDR3 is CSVTITEAFF. The CDR3 DNA reads as TGCAGCGTTACTATCACTGAAGCTTTCTTT.

The J gene is TRBJ2-1, the V gene TRBV7-3; D is undetermined. Germline V CDR1 and CDR2: SGHTA, FQGTGA. This CDR3 contains 16 residues. The V end lost 2 bases, the J end lost 4 bases, and 15 bases lay between the germline ends. The CDR3 DNA reads TGTGCCAGCAGCTTACTGCCCTCCACTTCATACAATGAGCAGTTCTTC. Translation: CASSLLPSTSYNEQFF. The whole variable domain, remainder taken from reference TRBV7-3 and TRBJ2-1, is GAGVSQTPSNKVTEKGKYVELRCDPISGHTALYWYRQSLGQGPEFLIYFQGTGAADDSGLPNDRFFAVRPEGSVSTLKIQRTERGDSAVYLCASSLLPSTSYNEQFFGPGTRLTVL.

The sample holds many counts of this clonotype. The J gene is TRBJ2-5, the V gene TRBV25-1, with D tentatively TRBD1 (5 bases). This CDR3 has 15 amino acids. V dropped 3 bases and J dropped 2 bases, with 13 bases sitting between them. Germline V gene lookup returns CDR1 MGHDK and CDR2 SYGVNS. The CDR3 sequence is CASSDKTVQQETQYF. In nucleotides, the CDR3 is TGTGCCAGCAGTGACAAGACAGTCCAACAAGAGACCCAGTACTTC.

Ten or more counts support this clonotype. The rearrangement links TRBV9 to TRBJ2-7; D is uncertain. From germline, CDR1 is SGDLS and CDR2 YYNGEE. Trimming left V 0 bases short and J 4 bases short, with 5 bases between. There are 12 residues in the CDR3. The CDR3 reads CASSVDEYEQYF. The CDR3 nucleotides read TGTGCCAGCAGCGTAGACGAGTACGAGCAGTACTTC.

The chain joins TRBV6-5 to TRBJ2-2; TRBD1 matches 7 bases. The CDR3 length is 16 residues. From germline, CDR1 is MNHEY and CDR2 SVGAGI. Losses at the gene ends were 7 bases for V and 3 bases for J; bases not matched to a gene: 11. The CDR3 protein is CASNLSGQAYTGELFF. The CDR3 DNA reads TGTGCCAGCAACCTCTCCGGACAGGCCTACACCGGGGAGCTGTTTTTT.

In this sample, this clonotype turned up many times. The chain recombines TRBV6-6 with TRBJ2-5; 8 nucleotides agree with TRBD2. Per germline, CDR1 MNHNY and CDR2 SVGAGI (reference sequence). Germline trimming cut 0 bases from V and 3 bases from J; bases unmatched to any gene: 0. The CDR3 loop spans 14 amino acids. The CDR3 reads CASSYSLAEETQYF. CDR3 coding DNA: TGTGCCAGCAGTTACTCACTAGCGGAAGAGACCCAGTACTTC.

The table lists this clonotype with many counts. This chain uses TRBV7-2 with TRBJ1-1; no clear D gene. This CDR3 has 13 residues. CDR1 is SGHTA, CDR2 FQGNSA, per germline. V was pared by 4 bases and J by 11 bases, with 17 bases between. CDR3 nucleotides: TGTGCCAGCAGCTCGCAAACCGGGTGGCCGGCTTTCTTT. Its protein is CASSSQTGWPAFF. The full variable domain, rest sourced from reference TRBV7-2 and TRBJ1-1, is GAGVSQSPSNKVTEKGKDVELRCDPISGHTALYWYRQSLGQGLEFLIYFQGNSAPDKSGLPSDRFSAERTGGSVSTLTIQRTQQEDSAVYLCASSSQTGWPAFFGQGTRLTVV.

This chain links TRBV20-1 with TRBJ2-1; unclear D gene. Per the germline V gene, CDR1 is DFQATT and CDR2 is SNEGSKA (reference sequence). Deletions cut 0 bases from V and 6 bases from J, with 9 bases between. The CDR3 covers 13 residues. The CDR3 here is CSARDSVSNEQFF. The CDR3 DNA is TGCAGTGCTAGAGATTCAGTTTCCAATGAGCAGTTCTTC.

This clonotype was observed a handful of times. The V call is TRBV10-3, the J call TRBJ1-1, with 7 bases matching TRBD1. J was trimmed by 0 bases and V by 8 bases; bases with no gene match: 6. CDR3 length: 14 amino acids. The germline V gene encodes CDR1 ENHRY and CDR2 SYGVKD. CDR3 in DNA: TGTGCCATCCGGGAGACAGGGCTGAACACTGAAGCTTTCTTT. It is translated as CAIRETGLNTEAFF.

This chain connects TRBV27 to TRBJ2-7; TRBD2 aligns across 12 bases. CDR3 size: 15 residues. Germline CDR1 is MNHEY and CDR2 is SMNVEV (reference sequence). The V gene end was trimmed by 5 bases and the J gene end by 3 bases; junction bases not matched to a gene: 5. The CDR3 nucleotides read TGTGCCAGCAGTCGACTAGCGGGAGCAGGCTACGAGCAGTACTTC. As protein: CASSRLAGAGYEQYF.

A few counts support this clonotype. The V gene is TRBV21-1, the J gene TRBJ2-2. TRBV21-1 is shown as a pseudogene. The CDR3 covers 14 residues. CDR3 region: CASSKSPKTGELFF. CDR3 DNA sequence: TGTGCCAGCAGCAAATCACCGAAGACCGGGGAGCTGTTTTTT.

The rearrangement links TRBV24-1 to TRBJ2-1, with 7 bases matching TRBD2. The CDR3 consists of 17 residues. The V and J ends lost 5 bases and 2 bases, in that order; junction bases with no gene match: 11. Germline CDR1 reads KGHDR; CDR2 reads SFDVKD. CDR3 in amino acids: CATSGRRGRDPYNEQFF. The CDR3 DNA follows: TGTGCCACCAGTGGACGGCGCGGGAGAGACCCCTACAATGAGCAGTTCTTC.

This chain uses TRBV20-1 with TRBJ2-3; tentatively, D is TRBD1 (6 bases). Deletions cut 5 bases from V and 8 bases from J, with 14 bases between. The germline V gene encodes CDR1 DFQATT and CDR2 SNEGSKA (reference sequence). The CDR3 extends over 12 amino acids. The CDR3 bases are TGCAGTGCTGGAATGACAGGAACTACGCAGTATTTT. This encodes CSAGMTGTTQYF.

The V gene is TRBV20-1, the J gene TRBJ2-3; 7 positions match TRBD2. Trimming cost V 5 bases and J 4 bases; bases outside gene matches: 18. The CDR3 is 17 residues long. Germline assignment: CDR1 DFQATT and CDR2 SNEGSKA (reference sequence). The CDR3 DNA follows: TGCAGTGCTGTTAGGCTAGCGGTCCGTTTCGACGCAGATACGCAGTATTTT. Translating it yields CSAVRLAVRFDADTQYF.

This clonotype was observed a handful of times. This chain joins TRBV28 and TRBJ1-2, with D unclear. V was pared by 1 base and J by 4 bases, with 13 bases between. This CDR3 is 15 amino acids long. Germline values: CDR1 MDHEN, CDR2 SYDVKM. As DNA, the CDR3 is TGTGCCAGCAGTTTATCGGGTCGGGGAGGCTATGGCTACACCTTC. It codes for CASSLSGRGGYGYTF.

This clonotype has a count of ten or more. The chain has TRBV9 and TRBJ2-5; 10 positions agree with TRBD2. The CDR3 runs to 16 residues. Trimming removed 0 bases from V and 5 bases from J; junction bases left unmatched: 7. The germline gives CDR1 SGDLS, CDR2 YYNGEE. CDR3: CASSVVPAGGGETQYF. The CDR3 DNA sequence: TGTGCCAGCAGCGTAGTTCCAGCGGGAGGGGGCGAGACCCAGTACTTC.

This clonotype was recorded at least ten times. This sequence joins TRBV18 and TRBJ1-2; no reliable D call. Between the trimmed V and J ends, which lost 2 bases and 6 bases, there was a span of 4 bases. The germline gives CDR1 KGHSH, CDR2 LQKENI. CDR3 length equals 11 residues. Here the CDR3 reads CASSPLDGYTF. The CDR3 DNA reads TGTGCCAGCTCACCATTGGATGGCTACACCTTC.